A single sample gave rise to the 3 T cell receptor beta chains below, sequenced in a study of OX40 agonist ivuxolimab in advanced cancers. TCRdb keeps only in-frame clones here, not all; method: immunoSEQ multiplex PCR. The sample lists 40,000 to 50,000 clones; around 89% were seen once. Sequenced material: CD4+ or CD8+ T cells sorted from blood, taken in a trial of the OX40 agonist ivuxolimab. The receptors shown here come from an adult with an advanced solid tumor such as melanoma, head and neck, liver or kidney cancer.

The gene calls are TRBV2 and TRBJ1-1; D may be TRBD1 (6 bases). With 6 bases removed from V and 5 bases from J, the gap between germline ends came to 22 bases. This CDR3 comprises 16 residues. Germline V CDR1 and CDR2: SNHLY, FYNNEI. This CDR3 is CASSETQGFQGTEAFF. In DNA, the CDR3 is TGTGCCAGCAGCGAGACACAGGGATTCCAGGGGACTGAAGCTTTCTTT. The full variable domain, its missing parts supplied by reference TRBV2 and TRBJ1-1, is EPEVTQTPSHQVTQMGQEVILRCVPISNHLYFYWYRQILGQKVEFLVSFYNNEISEKSEIFDDQFSVERPDGSNFTLKIRSTKLEDSAMYFCASSETQGFQGTEAFFGQGTRLTVV.

The chain uses TRBV7-2 and TRBJ2-2, with 10 bases identical to TRBD2. CDR1 is SGHTA and CDR2 is FQGNSA in the germline V gene. This CDR3 contains 16 residues. V lost 5 bases and J lost 3; bases outside the gene matches: 6. CDR3 region: CASSTLAGEHTGELFF. In nucleotides, the CDR3 is TGTGCCAGCAGCACTCTAGCGGGAGAGCACACCGGGGAGCTGTTTTTT.

This CDR3 reads CASSPGTGEGNTEAFF. The CDR3 nucleotides read TGCGCCAGCAGCCCTGGGACAGGGGAGGGGAACACTGAAGCTTTCTTT. This chain connects TRBV5-1 to TRBJ1-1; TRBD1 matches at 10 bases. CDR3 length: 16 residues. The V gene end was trimmed by 4 bases and the J gene end by 1 base; junction bases not matched to a gene: 7. Per germline, CDR1 SGHRS and CDR2 YFSETQ.